The text below deals with one T cell receptor beta chain. This sample stems from a study of T cells of healthy individuals. The germline V and J ends were trimmed by 5 bases and 8 bases, with 18 bases remaining between them. The CDR3 covers 14 residues. CDR1 and CDR2 from the germline V gene are MDHEN and SYDVKM. MiXCR was run by TCRdb on the 5' RACE reads, yielding one entry per CDR3 protein. The table records 90,000 to 100,000 distinct CDR3 sequences, approximately 18% of them present only once. The receptor was isolated from a human donor in good health. The chain joins TRBV28 to TRBJ1-2; D possibly corresponds to TRBD1 (5 bases). CDR3 in amino acids: CASSVYRLFGGYTF. The CDR3 DNA sequence: TGTGCCAGCAGTGTATACAGGCTTTTTGGAGGCTACACCTTC.